The 17 T cell receptor beta chains below come from one sample, sequenced in a study of early T cells in non-severe SARS-CoV-2 infection. TCRdb redid the calling of the 5' RACE reads with MiXCR, one entry per CDR3 protein. The repertoire includes about 64,000 distinct CDR3 sequences, 4.9% of them detected once, and 4% to 5% sits in the top ten. The specimen was whole blood. These receptors were obtained from an adult who was a healthcare worker with PCR-confirmed SARS-CoV-2 infection or an uninfected control (not recorded which).

This clonotype was recorded many times. This sequence joins TRBV6-5 and TRBJ2-3; 12 bases match TRBD1. Germline V CDR1 and CDR2: MNHEY, SVGAGI. V lost 8 bases, J lost 4 bases, and 1 base stayed unmatched. The CDR3 sequence is 13 residues long. The CDR3: CASRDRGPDTQYF. In DNA, the CDR3 is TGTGCCAGCCGGGACAGGGGGCCAGATACGCAGTATTTT.

Only a few counts were recorded for this clonotype. The V and J genes are TRBV7-3 and TRBJ2-1; D ambiguous. V gave up 4 bases and J gave up 9 bases, with 19 bases separating them. Germline V gene sequence: CDR1 SGHTA, CDR2 FQGTGA. The CDR3 loop spans 15 amino acids. The CDR3: CASSSHLAASPEQFF. CDR3 in DNA: TGTGCCAGCAGCTCACATCTTGCGGCCTCCCCTGAGCAGTTCTTC.

The rearrangement links TRBV7-9 to TRBJ2-1; D is perhaps TRBD2 (6 bases). V gave up 5 bases and J gave up 2 bases, with 10 bases separating them. The germline CDR1 and CDR2 sequences are SEHNR and FQNEAQ (reference sequence). This CDR3 region has 14 residues. CDR3 region: CASSTGTPYNEQFF. In DNA, the CDR3 is TGTGCCAGCAGCACCGGGACTCCCTACAATGAGCAGTTCTTC.

This clonotype was recorded at least ten times. The chain has TRBV7-9 and TRBJ2-5; no clear D. Between the trimmed V and J ends, which lost 6 bases and 5 bases, there was a span of 16 bases. The CDR3 is 14 residues long. CDR1 is SEHNR, CDR2 FQNEAQ, per germline (reference sequence). CDR3: CASSPTDGWETQYF. The CDR3 bases are TGTGCCAGCAGTCCGACGGATGGTTGGGAGACCCAGTACTTC.

In its sample, this clonotype was seen many times. The V gene is TRBV10-2, the J gene TRBJ2-3, with D possibly being TRBD2 (7 bases). Germline CDR1 is WSHSY and CDR2 is SAAADI. CDR3 length: 16 amino acids. Trimming stripped 2 bases from V and 6 bases from J, with 18 bases between. The CDR3 region has the DNA TGCGCCAGCAGTGAGCCCGGTGGCGGGGGCGCGGATACGCAGTATTTT. It specifies CASSEPGGGGADTQYF.

The chain joins TRBV20-1 to TRBJ1-3; D is undetermined. The germline V gene encodes CDR1 DFQATT and CDR2 SNEGSKA (reference sequence). The CDR3 consists of 12 residues. The V end was cut by 4 bases, the J end by 0 bases, with 4 bases between. In nucleotides, the CDR3 is TGCAGTGCTAAGTACTCTGGAAACACCATATATTTT. This encodes CSAKYSGNTIYF.

This clonotype was recorded many times. This sequence joins TRBV6-1 and TRBJ1-6, with 9 bases identical to TRBD1. The CDR3 runs to 13 residues. Germline CDR1 is MNHNS and CDR2 is SASEGT. V shed 5 bases, J shed 13 bases, and the junction held 6 bases outside the gene matches. The CDR3 loop reads CASSRDRESPLHF. As DNA, the CDR3 is TGTGCCAGCAGTCGGGACAGGGAGTCTCCCCTCCACTTT.

Many counts were recorded for this clonotype. J is TRBJ2-3 and V is TRBV4-1, with TRBD2 identical over 10 bases. Germline CDR1 is MGHRA and CDR2 is YSYEKL. CDR3 length: 18 amino acids. V lost 1 base and J lost 4; bases outside the gene matches: 11. CDR3 sequence reads: CASSQVSPGTSVSDTQYF. CDR3 DNA sequence: TGCGCCAGCAGCCAAGTCAGTCCCGGGACTAGCGTGTCAGATACGCAGTATTTT.

This clonotype has ten or more counts. V is TRBV19 and J is TRBJ2-7; TRBD1 matches at 8 bases. J lost 6 bases, V lost 10 bases, and 5 bases had no gene match. Germline V gene lookup returns CDR1 LNHDA and CDR2 SQIVND (reference sequence). The length of the CDR3 is 11 residues. For the CDR3, the DNA is TGTGCCACCACAGACAGGGGCGAGCAGTACTTC. Protein sequence: CATTDRGEQYF.

This clonotype was found a few times. V usage is TRBV30 and J usage is TRBJ2-2; 8 bases match TRBD1. This CDR3 has 14 amino acids. Trimming took 3 bases from V and 0 from J; bases not matched to a gene: 0. The germline gives CDR1 GTSNPN, CDR2 SVGIG (reference sequence). CDR3 region: CAWRQGANTGELFF. The CDR3 DNA follows: TGTGCCTGGAGACAGGGGGCGAACACCGGGGAGCTGTTTTTT.

This clonotype showed up many times. The rearrangement joins TRBV11-2 to TRBJ1-1, with D tentatively TRBD1 (6 bases). V lost 11 bases and J 0 bases, leaving 16 bases between the germline ends. The CDR3 contains 14 residues. The germline V gene has CDR1 SGHAT and CDR2 FQNNGV. The CDR3 DNA follows: TGTGCCCGCTTGAGAGGGGGGCTGAACACTGAAGCTTTCTTT. Its protein product is CARLRGGLNTEAFF.

This clonotype was seen repeatedly, ten times or more. The chain carries TRBV5-4 and TRBJ2-7; 12 bases match TRBD1. With 4 bases clipped from V and 5 bases from J, the junction kept 7 bases outside the gene matches. The CDR3 runs to 15 residues. In germline, CDR1 is SGHNT, CDR2 YYREEE (reference sequence). The CDR3 spells CASSKGGQGAHEQYF. DNA for the CDR3: TGTGCCAGCAGCAAGGGGGGACAGGGGGCCCACGAGCAGTACTTC.

This clonotype was recorded at least ten times. The chain recombines TRBV27 with TRBJ2-7; 8 positions agree with TRBD2. This CDR3 has 14 amino acids. CDR1 and CDR2 from the germline V gene are MNHEY and SMNVEV (reference sequence). The V gene end was trimmed by 5 bases and the J gene end by 2 bases; junction bases not matched to a gene: 5. In nucleotides, the CDR3 is TGTGCCAGCAGTATAAGCGGGAGTGCCTACGAGCAGTACTTC. Protein sequence: CASSISGSAYEQYF.

The chain carries TRBV6-5 and TRBJ1-4; D possibly corresponds to TRBD1 (6 bases). Trimming cost V 6 bases and J 8 bases, with 13 bases left between them. Germline-derived CDR1 and CDR2 are MNHEY and SVGAGI. The CDR3 extends over 13 amino acids. The CDR3 loop is CASRSDSGEKLFF. CDR3 coding DNA: TGTGCCAGCAGATCGGACAGTGGGGAAAAACTGTTTTTT.

This clonotype came up many times. This chain connects TRBV19 to TRBJ2-1, with 9 bases identical to TRBD2. J gave up 8 bases and V 1 base, and 6 bases lay outside the gene matches. The CDR3 covers 15 residues. Germline V gene sequence: CDR1 LNHDA, CDR2 SQIVND (reference sequence). The CDR3 DNA reads TGTGCCAGTAGTATAGTCCGGACTAGCGCTTATGAGCAGTTCTTC. Translation gives CASSIVRTSAYEQFF. Full variable domain (outside the CDR3, taken from reference TRBV19 and TRBJ2-1): DGGITQSPKYLFRKEGQNVTLSCEQNLNHDAMYWYRQDPGQGLRLIYYSQIVNDFQKGDIAEGYSVSREKKESFPLTVTSAQKNPTAFYLCASSIVRTSAYEQFFGPGTRLTVL.

This clonotype was detected ten times or more. The chain combines TRBV5-4 with TRBJ2-3; D perhaps matches TRBD1 (5 bases). This CDR3 has 14 residues. In germline, CDR1 is SGHNT, CDR2 YYREEE (reference sequence). Trimming took off 4 bases at V and 0 bases at J, with 9 bases between the two ends. The CDR3 DNA reads as TGTGCCAGCAGCCCAGGGATTAGCACAGATACGCAGTATTTT. It is translated as CASSPGISTDTQYF.

This clonotype was seen ten or more times. Compared with germline, one end of the junction differs, possibly owing to a read error. The rearrangement uses TRBV5-6 and TRBJ1-1; D unresolved. CDR1 is SGHDT, CDR2 YYEEEE, per germline. CDR3 length equals 14 residues. The CDR3 is CASSLYGPVLSSTF. The CDR3 coding sequence is TGTGCCAGCAGCCTCTATGGGCCAGTGCTCTCATCGACCTTT. The full variable domain, its missing parts supplied by reference TRBV5-6 and TRBJ1-1, is DAGVTQSPTHLIKTRGQQVTLRCSPKSGHDTVSWYQQALGQGPQFIFQYYEEEERQRGNFPDRFSGHQFPNYSSELNVNALLLGDSALYLCASSLYGPVLSSTFGQGTRLTVV.